The present entry profiles one T cell receptor beta chain with its context. Methods used by the authors: Amplified reference gene primers provided the basis for estimating nucleated cell counts. Sequenced by immunoSEQ multiplex PCR; TCRdb stores in-frame clones only, minus some. V, J and clone size are taken as reported in that table, and D and trimming were inferred from the DNA itself. The sample records some 200,000 clones, about 78% being singletons. The data originate from a study of blood T cell repertoires in COVID-19. Whole-study context: The United States, Italy and Spain supplied acute and convalescent COVID-19 samples. T cells, B-cell-depleted T cells, or PBMCs provided the cDNA or gDNA that served as material.

This receptor was taken from a woman between 70 and 85 years old with acute or convalescent COVID-19. The sequenced sample consisted of peripheral blood.

The CDR3 DNA is TGTGCCAGCAGTTTTTCGGCGGGGAACAATGAGCAGTTCTTC. Amino acids: CASSFSAGNNEQFF. The gene calls are TRBV27 and TRBJ2-1, with D possibly TRBD2 on 6 matching bases. Trimming cost V 3 bases and J 5 bases, with 11 bases left between them. CDR3 length: 14 residues. Looked up from germline, CDR1 is MNHEY and CDR2 is SMNVEV (reference sequence).